This T cell receptor (beta chain) appears in the sequencing data of a study of breast tumors, draining lymph nodes, adjacent tissues. Using its own MiXCR run on the multiplex PCR reads, TCRdb lists one record per CDR3 protein. The sample lists 20,000 or so distinct CDR3 sequences; about 70% were seen once. Material for sequencing was tumor-adjacent breast tissue. The sequence was collected from a female donor with breast cancer. Some clones in this sample may be carry-over from other donors' samples.

The CDR3 coding sequence is TGTGCCAGCAGTGAATTCAGGGTTTCACCCCTCCACTTT. It translates to CASSEFRVSPLHF. V and J are TRBV2 and TRBJ1-6, with a possible D match to TRBD1 (5 bases). The CDR3 sequence is 13 residues long. Germline values: CDR1 SNHLY, CDR2 FYNNEI. With 2 bases removed from V and 9 bases from J, the gap between germline ends came to 8 bases. The variable domain in full, with the rest retrieved from reference TRBV2 and TRBJ1-6, is EPEVTQTPSHQVTQMGQEVILRCVPISNHLYFYWYRQILGQKVEFLVSFYNNEISEKSEIFDDQFSVERPDGSNFTLKIRSTKLEDSAMYFCASSEFRVSPLHFGNGTRLTVT.